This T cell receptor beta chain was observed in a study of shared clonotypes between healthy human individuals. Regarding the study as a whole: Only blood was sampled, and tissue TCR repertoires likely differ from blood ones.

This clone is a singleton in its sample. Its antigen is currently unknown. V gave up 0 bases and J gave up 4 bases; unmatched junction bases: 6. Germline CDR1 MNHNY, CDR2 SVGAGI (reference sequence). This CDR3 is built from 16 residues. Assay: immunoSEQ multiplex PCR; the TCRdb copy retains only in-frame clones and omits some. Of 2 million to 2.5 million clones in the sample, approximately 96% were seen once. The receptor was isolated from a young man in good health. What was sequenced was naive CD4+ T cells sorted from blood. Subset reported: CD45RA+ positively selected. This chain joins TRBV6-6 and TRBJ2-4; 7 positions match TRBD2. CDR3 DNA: TGTGCCAGCAGTTACTCGAGCGGGGAGACTAAAAACATTCAGTACTTC. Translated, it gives CASSYSSGETKNIQYF.